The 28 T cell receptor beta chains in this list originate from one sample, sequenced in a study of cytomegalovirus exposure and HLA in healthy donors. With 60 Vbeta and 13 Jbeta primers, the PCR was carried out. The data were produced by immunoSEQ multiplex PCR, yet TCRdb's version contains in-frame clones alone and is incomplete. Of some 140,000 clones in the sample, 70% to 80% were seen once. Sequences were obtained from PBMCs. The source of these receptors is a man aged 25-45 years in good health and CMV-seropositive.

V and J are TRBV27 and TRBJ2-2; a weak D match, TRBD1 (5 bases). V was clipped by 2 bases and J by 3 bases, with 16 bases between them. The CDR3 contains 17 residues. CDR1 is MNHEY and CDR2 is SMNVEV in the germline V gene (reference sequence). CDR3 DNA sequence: TGTGCCAGCAGTTTAGGGGCCGAATGGGATTACACCGGGGAGCTGTTTTTT. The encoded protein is CASSLGAEWDYTGELFF.

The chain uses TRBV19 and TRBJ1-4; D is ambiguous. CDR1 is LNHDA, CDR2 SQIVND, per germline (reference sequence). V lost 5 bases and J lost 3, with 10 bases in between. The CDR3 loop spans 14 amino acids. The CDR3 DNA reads TGTGCCAGTAGTGTACAGCATCCTAATGAAAAACTGTTTTTT. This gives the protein CASSVQHPNEKLFF.

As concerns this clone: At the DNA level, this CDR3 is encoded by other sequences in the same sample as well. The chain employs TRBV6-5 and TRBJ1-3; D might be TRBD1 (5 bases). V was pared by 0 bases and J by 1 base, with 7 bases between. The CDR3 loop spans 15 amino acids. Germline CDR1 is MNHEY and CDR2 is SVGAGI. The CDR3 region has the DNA TGTGCCAGCAGTTACTCAAGGGGTTCTGGAAACACCATATATTTT. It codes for CASSYSRGSGNTIYF.

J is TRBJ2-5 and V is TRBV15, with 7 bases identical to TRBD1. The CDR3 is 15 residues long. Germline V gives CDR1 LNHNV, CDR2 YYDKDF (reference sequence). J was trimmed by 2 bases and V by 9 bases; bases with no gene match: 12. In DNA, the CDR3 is TGTGCCACGAGATTCGAGAGGGGGCGACAAGAGACCCAGTACTTC. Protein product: CATRFERGRQETQYF.

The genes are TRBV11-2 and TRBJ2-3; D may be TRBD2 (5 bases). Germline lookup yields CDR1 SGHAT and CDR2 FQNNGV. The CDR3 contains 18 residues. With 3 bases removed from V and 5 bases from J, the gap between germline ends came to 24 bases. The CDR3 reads CASSFEGPRWGDKDTQYF. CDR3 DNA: TGTGCCAGCAGCTTCGAGGGCCCCAGGTGGGGAGATAAAGATACGCAGTATTTT. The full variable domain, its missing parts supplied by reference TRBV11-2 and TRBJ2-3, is EAGVAQSPRYKIIEKRQSVAFWCNPISGHATLYWYQQILGQGPKLLIQFQNNGVVDDSQLPKDRFSAERLKGVDSTLKIQPAKLEDSAVYLCASSFEGPRWGDKDTQYFGPGTRLTVL.

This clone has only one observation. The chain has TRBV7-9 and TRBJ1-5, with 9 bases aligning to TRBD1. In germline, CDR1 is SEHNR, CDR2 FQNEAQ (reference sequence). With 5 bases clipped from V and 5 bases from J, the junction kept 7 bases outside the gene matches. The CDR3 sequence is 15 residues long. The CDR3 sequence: CASSLGTGWDQPQHF. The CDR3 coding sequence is TGTGCCAGCAGCCTAGGGACAGGGTGGGATCAGCCCCAGCATTTT.

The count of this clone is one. CDR3 amino acids: CASSPTGSTGELFF. As DNA, the CDR3 is TGTGCCAGCAGTCCCACAGGGAGCACCGGGGAGCTGTTTTTT. The chain combines TRBV25-1 with TRBJ2-2; TRBD1 is a possible D gene (6 bases). The germline CDR1 and CDR2 sequences are MGHDK and SYGVNS. V was clipped by 5 bases and J by 4 bases, with 11 bases between them. This CDR3 region has 14 residues. The complete variable domain, with remaining parts taken from reference TRBV25-1 and TRBJ2-2, reads EADIYQTPRYLVIGTGKKITLECSQTMGHDKMYWYQQDPGMELHLIHYSYGVNSTEKGDLSSESTVSRIRTEHFPLTLESARPSHTSQYLCASSPTGSTGELFFGEGSRLTVL.

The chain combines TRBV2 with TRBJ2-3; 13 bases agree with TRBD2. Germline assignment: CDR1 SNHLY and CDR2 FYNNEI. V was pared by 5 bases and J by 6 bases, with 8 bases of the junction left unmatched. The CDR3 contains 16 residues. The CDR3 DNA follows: TGTGCCAGCAGTTCAACGGGACTAGCGGGAACGGATACGCAGTATTTT. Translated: CASSSTGLAGTDTQYF. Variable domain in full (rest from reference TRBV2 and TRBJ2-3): EPEVTQTPSHQVTQMGQEVILRCVPISNHLYFYWYRQILGQKVEFLVSFYNNEISEKSEIFDDQFSVERPDGSNFTLKIRSTKLEDSAMYFCASSSTGLAGTDTQYFGPGTRLTVL.

The CDR3 DNA sequence: TGTGCTAGTGGTTTGGCTCGGGGACAGGGGAATTCACCCCTCCACTTT. It codes for CASGLARGQGNSPLHF. The gene calls are TRBV12-5 and TRBJ1-6, with 10 bases identical to TRBD1. V trimming: 1 base; J trimming: 7 bases; junction bases outside the gene matches: 4. Germline CDR1 is LGHNT and CDR2 is FRNRAP. The CDR3 is 16 amino acids.

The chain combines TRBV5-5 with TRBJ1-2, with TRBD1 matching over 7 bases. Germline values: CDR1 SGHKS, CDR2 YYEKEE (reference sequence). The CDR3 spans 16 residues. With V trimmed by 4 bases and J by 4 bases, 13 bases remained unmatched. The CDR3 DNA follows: TGTGCCAGCAGCGAAGACAGGGCTCTATCCAGCTATGGCTACACCTTC. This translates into CASSEDRALSSYGYTF.

CDR3 coding DNA: TGTGCCAGCGTAGGCGGACAGGCCCCCATTCTCCATGGCTACACCTTC. Residues: CASVGGQAPILHGYTF. The chain employs TRBV7-2 and TRBJ1-2; 7 bases are shared with TRBD1. CDR3 length: 16 amino acids. Trimming removed 8 bases from V and 6 bases from J; junction bases left unmatched: 18. Germline V CDR1 and CDR2: SGHTA, FQGNSA.

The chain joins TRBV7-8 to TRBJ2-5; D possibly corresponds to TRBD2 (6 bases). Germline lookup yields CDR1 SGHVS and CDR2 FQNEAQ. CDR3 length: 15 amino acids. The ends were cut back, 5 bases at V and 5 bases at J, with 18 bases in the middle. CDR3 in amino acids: CASSPARRVGETQYF. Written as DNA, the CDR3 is TGTGCCAGCAGCCCCGCCCGGAGGGTAGGGGAGACCCAGTACTTC. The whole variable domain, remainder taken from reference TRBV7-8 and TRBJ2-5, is GAGVSQSPRYKVAKRGQDVALRCDPISGHVSLFWYQQALGQGPEFLTYFQNEAQLDKSGLPSDRFFAERPEGSVSTLKIQRTQQEDSAVYLCASSPARRVGETQYFGPGTRLLVL.

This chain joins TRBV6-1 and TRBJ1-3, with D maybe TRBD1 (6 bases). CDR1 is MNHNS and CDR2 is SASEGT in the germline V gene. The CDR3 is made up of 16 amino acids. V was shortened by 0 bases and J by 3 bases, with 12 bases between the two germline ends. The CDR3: CASSEAVGAGGNTIYF. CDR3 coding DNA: TGTGCCAGCAGTGAAGCAGTGGGGGCGGGTGGAAACACCATATATTTT.

The CDR3 DNA reads TGTGCCAGCAGCGCAGGTTCAGCGCGGGAATTTCATGAGCAGTTCTTC. Protein product: CASSAGSAREFHEQFF. The genes are TRBV9 and TRBJ2-1; D is possibly TRBD2 (6 bases). Germline V CDR1 and CDR2: SGDLS, YYNGEE. The CDR3 totals 16 residues. The V end lost 3 bases, the J end lost 8 bases, and 21 bases lay between the germline ends. The entire variable domain, with the rest obtained from reference TRBV9 and TRBJ2-1, is as follows: DSGVTQTPKHLITATGQRVTLRCSPRSGDLSVYWYQQSLDQGLQFLIQYYNGEERAKGNILERFSAQQFPDLHSELNLSSLELGDSALYFCASSAGSAREFHEQFFGPGTRLTVL.

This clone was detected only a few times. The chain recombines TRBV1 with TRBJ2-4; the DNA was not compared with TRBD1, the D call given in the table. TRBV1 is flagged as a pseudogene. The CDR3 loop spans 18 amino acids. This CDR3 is CTSSRDISGHLAKNIQYF. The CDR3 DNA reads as TGCACCAGCAGCCGAGATATCTCGGGACACCTAGCCAAAAACATTCAGTACTTC.

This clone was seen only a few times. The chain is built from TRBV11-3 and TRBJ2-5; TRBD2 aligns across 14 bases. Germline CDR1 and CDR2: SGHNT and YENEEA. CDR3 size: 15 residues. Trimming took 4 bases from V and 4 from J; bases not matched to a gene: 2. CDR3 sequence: CASSSGLAGGETQYF. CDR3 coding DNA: TGTGCCAGCAGCTCCGGACTAGCGGGAGGAGAGACCCAGTACTTC.

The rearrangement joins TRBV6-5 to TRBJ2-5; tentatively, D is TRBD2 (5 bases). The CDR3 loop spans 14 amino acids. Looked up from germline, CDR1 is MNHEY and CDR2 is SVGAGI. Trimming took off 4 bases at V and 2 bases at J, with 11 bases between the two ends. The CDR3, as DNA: TGTGCCAGCAGTTTATATCGGGGTCAAGAGACCCAGTACTTC. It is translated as CASSLYRGQETQYF.

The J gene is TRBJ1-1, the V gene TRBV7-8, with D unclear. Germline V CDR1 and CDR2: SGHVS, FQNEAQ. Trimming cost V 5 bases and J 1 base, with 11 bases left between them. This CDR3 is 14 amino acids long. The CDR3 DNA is TGTGCCAGCAGCCCGGTTTACGGGAACACTGAAGCTTTCTTT. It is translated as CASSPVYGNTEAFF.

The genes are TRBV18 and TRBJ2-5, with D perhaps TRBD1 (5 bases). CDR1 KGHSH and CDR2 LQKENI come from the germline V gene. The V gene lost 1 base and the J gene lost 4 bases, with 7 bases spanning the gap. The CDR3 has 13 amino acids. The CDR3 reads CASSPLGLETQYF. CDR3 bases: TGTGCCAGCTCACCACTGGGGCTAGAGACCCAGTACTTC.

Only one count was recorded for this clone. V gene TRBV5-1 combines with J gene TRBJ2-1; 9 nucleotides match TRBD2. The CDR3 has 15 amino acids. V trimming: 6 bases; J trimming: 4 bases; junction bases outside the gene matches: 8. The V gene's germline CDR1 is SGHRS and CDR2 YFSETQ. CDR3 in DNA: TGCGCCAGCACCCCGGGGCGGGGGGGTTACAATGAGCAGTTCTTC. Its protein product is CASTPGRGGYNEQFF.

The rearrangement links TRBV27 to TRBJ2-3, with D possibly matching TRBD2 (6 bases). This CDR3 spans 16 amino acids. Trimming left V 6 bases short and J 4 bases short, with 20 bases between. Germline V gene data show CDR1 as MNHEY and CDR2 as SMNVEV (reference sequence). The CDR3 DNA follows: TGTGCCAGCAGCTCCCTCCTAGCGTCCTACGCAGATACGCAGTATTTT. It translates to CASSSLLASYADTQYF.

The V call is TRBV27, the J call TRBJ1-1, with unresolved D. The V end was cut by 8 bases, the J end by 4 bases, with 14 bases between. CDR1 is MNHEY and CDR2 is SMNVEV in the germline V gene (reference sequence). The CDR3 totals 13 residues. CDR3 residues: CASGPHSGTEAFF. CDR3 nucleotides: TGTGCCAGCGGCCCCCACAGCGGCACTGAAGCTTTCTTT.

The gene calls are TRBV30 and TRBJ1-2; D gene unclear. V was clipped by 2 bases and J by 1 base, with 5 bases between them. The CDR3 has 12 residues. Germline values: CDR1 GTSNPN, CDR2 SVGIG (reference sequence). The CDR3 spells CAWSTNNYGYTF. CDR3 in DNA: TGTGCCTGGAGTACAAATAACTATGGCTACACCTTC.

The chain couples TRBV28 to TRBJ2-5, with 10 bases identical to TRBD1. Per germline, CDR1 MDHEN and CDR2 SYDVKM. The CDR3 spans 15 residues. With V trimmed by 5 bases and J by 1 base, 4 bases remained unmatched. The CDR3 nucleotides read TGTGCCAGCAGTCGGACAGGGGGTCGCCAAGAGACCCAGTACTTC. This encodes CASSRTGGRQETQYF.

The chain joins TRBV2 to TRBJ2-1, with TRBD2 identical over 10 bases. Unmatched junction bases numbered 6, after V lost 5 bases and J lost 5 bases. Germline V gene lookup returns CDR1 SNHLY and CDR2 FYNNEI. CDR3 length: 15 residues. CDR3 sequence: CASSFSGGENNEQFF. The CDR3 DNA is TGTGCCAGCAGTTTCAGCGGGGGGGAAAACAATGAGCAGTTCTTC.

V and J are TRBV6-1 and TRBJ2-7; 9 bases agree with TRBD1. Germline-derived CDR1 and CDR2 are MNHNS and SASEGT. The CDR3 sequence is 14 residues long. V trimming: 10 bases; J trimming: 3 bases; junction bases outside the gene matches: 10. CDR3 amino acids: CAITKDRGHYEQYF. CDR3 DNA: TGTGCCATTACCAAGGACAGGGGACACTACGAGCAGTACTTC.

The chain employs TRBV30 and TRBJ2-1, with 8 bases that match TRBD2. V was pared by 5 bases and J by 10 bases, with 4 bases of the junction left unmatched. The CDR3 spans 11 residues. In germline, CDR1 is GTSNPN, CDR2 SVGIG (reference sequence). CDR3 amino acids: CAWGSGREQFF. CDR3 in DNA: TGTGCCTGGGGGAGCGGGAGAGAGCAGTTCTTC.

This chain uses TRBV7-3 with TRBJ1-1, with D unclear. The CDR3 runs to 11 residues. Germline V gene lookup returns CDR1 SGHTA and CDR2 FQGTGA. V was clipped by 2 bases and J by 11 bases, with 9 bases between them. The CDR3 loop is CASSLDGPAFF. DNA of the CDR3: TGTGCCAGCAGCTTAGATGGGCCTGCTTTCTTT. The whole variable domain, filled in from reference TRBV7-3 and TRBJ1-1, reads GAGVSQTPSNKVTEKGKYVELRCDPISGHTALYWYRQSLGQGPEFLIYFQGTGAADDSGLPNDRFFAVRPEGSVSTLKIQRTERGDSAVYLCASSLDGPAFFGQGTRLTVV.